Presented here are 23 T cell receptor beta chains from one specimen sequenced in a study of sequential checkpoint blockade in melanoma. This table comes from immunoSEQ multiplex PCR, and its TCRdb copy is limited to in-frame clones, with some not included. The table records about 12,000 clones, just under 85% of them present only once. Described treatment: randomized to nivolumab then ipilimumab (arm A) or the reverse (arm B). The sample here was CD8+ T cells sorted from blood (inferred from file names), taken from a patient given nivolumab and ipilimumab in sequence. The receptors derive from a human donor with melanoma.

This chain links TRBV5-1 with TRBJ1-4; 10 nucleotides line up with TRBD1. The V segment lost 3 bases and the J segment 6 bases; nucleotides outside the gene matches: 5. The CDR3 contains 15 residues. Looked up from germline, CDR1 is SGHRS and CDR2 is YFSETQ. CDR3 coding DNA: TGCGCCAGCAGCTCCACCGGGACAGGGGATGAAAAACTGTTTTTT. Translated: CASSSTGTGDEKLFF.

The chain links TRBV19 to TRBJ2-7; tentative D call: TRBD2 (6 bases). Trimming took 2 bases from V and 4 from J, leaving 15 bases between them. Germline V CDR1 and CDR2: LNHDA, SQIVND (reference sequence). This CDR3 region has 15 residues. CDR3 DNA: TGTGCCAGTAGTATATCCGGGGGATTTGGTTACGAGCAGTACTTC. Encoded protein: CASSISGGFGYEQYF.

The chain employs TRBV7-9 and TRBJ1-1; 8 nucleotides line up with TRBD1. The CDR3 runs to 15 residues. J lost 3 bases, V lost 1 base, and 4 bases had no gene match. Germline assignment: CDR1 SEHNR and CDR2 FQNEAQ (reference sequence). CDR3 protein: CASSLGQGLHTEAFF. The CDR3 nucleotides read TGTGCCAGCAGCTTAGGACAGGGGTTGCACACTGAAGCTTTCTTT.

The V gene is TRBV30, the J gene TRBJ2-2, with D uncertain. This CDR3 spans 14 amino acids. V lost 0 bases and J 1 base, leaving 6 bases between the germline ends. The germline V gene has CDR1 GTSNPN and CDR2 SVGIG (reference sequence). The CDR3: CAWSVIENTGELFF. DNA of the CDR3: TGTGCCTGGAGTGTGATAGAGAACACCGGGGAGCTGTTTTTT.

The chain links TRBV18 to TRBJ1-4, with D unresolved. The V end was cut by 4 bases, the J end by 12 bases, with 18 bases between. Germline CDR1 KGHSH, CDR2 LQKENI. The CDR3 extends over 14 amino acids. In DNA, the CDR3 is TGTGCCAGCTCACGGGAGGTTGCAGACAAAGAACTGTTTTTT. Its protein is CASSREVADKELFF.

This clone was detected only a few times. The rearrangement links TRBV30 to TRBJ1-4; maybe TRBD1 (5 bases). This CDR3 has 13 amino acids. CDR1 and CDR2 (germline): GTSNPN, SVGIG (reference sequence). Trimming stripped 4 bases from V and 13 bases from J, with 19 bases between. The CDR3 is CAWNGRAGIGLFF. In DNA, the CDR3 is TGTGCCTGGAACGGCAGGGCGGGGATAGGACTGTTTTTT.

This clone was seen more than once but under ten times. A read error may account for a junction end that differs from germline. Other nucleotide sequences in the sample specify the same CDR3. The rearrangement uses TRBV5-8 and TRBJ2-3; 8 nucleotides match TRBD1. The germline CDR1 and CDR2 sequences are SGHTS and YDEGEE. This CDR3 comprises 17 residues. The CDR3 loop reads CASSQDFAGGITDTQYF. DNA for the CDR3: TGCGCCAGCAGCCAAGATTTTGCAGGGGGCATAACAGATACGCAGTATTTT.

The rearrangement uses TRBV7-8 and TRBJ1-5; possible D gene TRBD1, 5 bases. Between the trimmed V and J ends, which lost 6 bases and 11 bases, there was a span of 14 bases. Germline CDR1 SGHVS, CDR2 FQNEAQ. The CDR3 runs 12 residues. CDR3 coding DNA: TGTGCCAGCAGTCAGGGCCGGATAGCCCAGCATTTT. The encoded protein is CASSQGRIAQHF. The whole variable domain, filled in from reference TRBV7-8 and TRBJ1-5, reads GAGVSQSPRYKVAKRGQDVALRCDPISGHVSLFWYQQALGQGPEFLTYFQNEAQLDKSGLPSDRFFAERPEGSVSTLKIQRTQQEDSAVYLCASSQGRIAQHFGDGTRLSIL.

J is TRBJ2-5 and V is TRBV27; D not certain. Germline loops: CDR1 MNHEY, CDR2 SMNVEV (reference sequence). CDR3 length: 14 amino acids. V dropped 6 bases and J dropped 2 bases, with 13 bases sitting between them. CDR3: CASSPLLRQETQYF. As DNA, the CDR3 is TGTGCCAGCAGCCCCCTGCTACGACAAGAGACCCAGTACTTC.

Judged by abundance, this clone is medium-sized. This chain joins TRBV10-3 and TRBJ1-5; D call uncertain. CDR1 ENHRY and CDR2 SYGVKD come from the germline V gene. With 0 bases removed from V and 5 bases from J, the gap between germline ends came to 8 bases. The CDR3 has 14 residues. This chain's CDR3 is CAISESERDQPQHF. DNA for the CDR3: TGTGCCATCAGTGAGTCTGAGAGGGATCAGCCCCAGCATTTT.

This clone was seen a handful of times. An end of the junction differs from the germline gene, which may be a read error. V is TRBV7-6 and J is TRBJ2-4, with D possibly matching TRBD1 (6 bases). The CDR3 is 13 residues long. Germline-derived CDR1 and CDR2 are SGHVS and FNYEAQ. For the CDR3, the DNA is TGTGCTAGCAGCTTAACGCCCTGGACAGTTCAGTACTTC. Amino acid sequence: CASSLTPWTVQYF. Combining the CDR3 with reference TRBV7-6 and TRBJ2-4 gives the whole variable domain GAGVSQSPRYKVTKRGQDVALRCDPISGHVSLYWYRQALGQGPEFLTYFNYEAQQDKSGLPNDRFSAERPEGSISTLTIQRTEQRDSAMYRCASSLTPWTVQYFGAGTRLSVL.

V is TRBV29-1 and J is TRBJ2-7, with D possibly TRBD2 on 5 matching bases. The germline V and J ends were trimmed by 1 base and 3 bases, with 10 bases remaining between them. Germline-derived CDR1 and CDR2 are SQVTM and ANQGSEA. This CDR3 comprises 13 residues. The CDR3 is CSVEGSAGYEQYF. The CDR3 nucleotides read TGCAGCGTTGAAGGTAGTGCGGGCTACGAGCAGTACTTC.

The CDR3 region is CASSFKAGGGNEQFF. CDR3 DNA sequence: TGTGCCAGCAGCTTTAAAGCGGGGGGTGGCAATGAGCAGTTCTTC. V is TRBV7-8 and J is TRBJ2-1; 9 bases fit TRBD2. The length of the CDR3 is 15 residues. In germline, CDR1 is SGHVS, CDR2 FQNEAQ. V gave up 3 bases and J gave up 6 bases; unmatched junction bases: 6.

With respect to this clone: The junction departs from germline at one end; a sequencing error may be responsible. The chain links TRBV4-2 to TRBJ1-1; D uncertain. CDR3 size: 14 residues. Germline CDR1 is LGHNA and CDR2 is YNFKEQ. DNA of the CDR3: TGTGCCAGCAACCAAGACGCGGGTCTAACTGAAGCTTTCTTT. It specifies CASNQDAGLTEAFF.

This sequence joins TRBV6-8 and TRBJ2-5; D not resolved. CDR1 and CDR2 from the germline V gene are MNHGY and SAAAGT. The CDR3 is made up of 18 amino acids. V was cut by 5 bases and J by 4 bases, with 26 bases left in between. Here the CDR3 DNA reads TGTGCCAGCAGTCCCTGGGCCCAGCTTACTTCAATTGGAGAGACCCAGTACTTC. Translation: CASSPWAQLTSIGETQYF.

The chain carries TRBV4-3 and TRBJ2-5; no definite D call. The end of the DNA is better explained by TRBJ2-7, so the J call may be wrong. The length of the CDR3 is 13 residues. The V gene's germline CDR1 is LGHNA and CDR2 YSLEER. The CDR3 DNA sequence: TGCGCCAGCAGCCAAGATAGTCCCTACGAGCAGTACTTC. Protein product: CASSQDSPYEQYF.

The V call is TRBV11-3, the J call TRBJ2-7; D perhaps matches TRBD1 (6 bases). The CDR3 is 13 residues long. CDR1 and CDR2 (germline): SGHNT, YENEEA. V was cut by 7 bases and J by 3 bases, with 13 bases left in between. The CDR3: CASKVAGDYEQYF. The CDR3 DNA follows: TGTGCCAGCAAAGTGGCAGGGGACTACGAGCAGTACTTC.

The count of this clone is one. In DNA form, the CDR3 reads TGTGCCAGCAGCTTAGGCAGCTATAATTCACCCCTCCACTTT. This translates into CASSLGSYNSPLHF. V gene TRBV7-2 combines with J gene TRBJ1-6; no clear D gene. V lost 1 base, J lost 3 bases, and 4 bases lay in between. Per germline, CDR1 SGHTA and CDR2 FQGNSA. The CDR3 spans 14 residues. Full variable domain (rest looked up from reference TRBV7-2 and TRBJ1-6): GAGVSQSPSNKVTEKGKDVELRCDPISGHTALYWYRQSLGQGLEFLIYFQGNSAPDKSGLPSDRFSAERTGGSVSTLTIQRTQQEDSAVYLCASSLGSYNSPLHFGNGTRLTVT.

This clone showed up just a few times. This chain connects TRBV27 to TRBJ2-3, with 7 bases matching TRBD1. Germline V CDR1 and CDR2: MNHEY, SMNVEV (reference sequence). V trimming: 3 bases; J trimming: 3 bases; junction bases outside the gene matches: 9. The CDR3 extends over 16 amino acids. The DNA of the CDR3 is TGTGCCAGCAGTTTCCGCCGAGGACAGGAGACAGATACGCAGTATTTT. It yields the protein CASSFRRGQETDTQYF.

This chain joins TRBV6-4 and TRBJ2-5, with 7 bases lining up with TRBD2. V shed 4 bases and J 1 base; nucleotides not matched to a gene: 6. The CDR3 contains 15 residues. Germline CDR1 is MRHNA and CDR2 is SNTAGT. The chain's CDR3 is CASSATSSAQETQYF. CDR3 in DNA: TGTGCCAGCAGTGCGACTAGCTCGGCCCAAGAGACCCAGTACTTC.

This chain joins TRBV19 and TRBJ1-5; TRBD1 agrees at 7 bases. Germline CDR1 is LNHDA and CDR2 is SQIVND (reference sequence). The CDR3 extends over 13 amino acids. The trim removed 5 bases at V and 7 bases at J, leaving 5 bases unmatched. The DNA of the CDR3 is TGTGCCAGTAGTTTACAGGGGTTCCAGCCCCAGCATTTT. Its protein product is CASSLQGFQPQHF.

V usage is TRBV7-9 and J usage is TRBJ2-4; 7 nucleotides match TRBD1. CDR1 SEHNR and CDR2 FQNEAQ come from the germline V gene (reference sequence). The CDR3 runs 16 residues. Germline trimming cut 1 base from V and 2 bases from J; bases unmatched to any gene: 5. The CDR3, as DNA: TGTGCCAGCAGCTTAGAGAGGGGGCATTCCAAAAACATTCAGTACTTC. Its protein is CASSLERGHSKNIQYF.

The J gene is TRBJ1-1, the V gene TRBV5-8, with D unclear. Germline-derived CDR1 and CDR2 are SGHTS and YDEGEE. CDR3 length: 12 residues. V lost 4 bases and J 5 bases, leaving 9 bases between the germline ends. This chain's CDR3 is CASSHGGTEAFF. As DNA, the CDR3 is TGTGCCAGCAGCCACGGAGGGACTGAAGCTTTCTTT. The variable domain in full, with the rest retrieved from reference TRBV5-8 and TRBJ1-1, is EAGVTQSPTHLIKTRGQQATLRCSPISGHTSVYWYQQALGLGLQFLLWYDEGEERNRGNFPPRFSGRQFPNYSSELNVNALELEDSALYLCASSHGGTEAFFGQGTRLTVV.